There are a few counts of the clone carrying this T cell receptor (beta chain). Its antigen is not identified. The data belong to a study of cytomegalovirus exposure and HLA in healthy donors. The donors were members of the approximately 120-subject validation cohort (separate from the roughly 660-subject first cohort). Points from the study as a whole: The study listed roughly 160 cytomegalovirus-associated TCR beta chains. In the 130 or so validation repertoires, 85% to 95% of cluster scores exceeded 0, per a later analysis. Cytomegalovirus status was reportedly diagnosed by the classifier with high specificity and sensitivity.

Clones were sequenced by immunoSEQ multiplex PCR, and TCRdb holds only the in-frame ones, with some missing. The repertoire holds about 200,000 clones, with around 86% as singletons. CDR3 length: 13 residues. The clonotype was recovered from a young woman in good health and CMV-seropositive. This rearrangement joins TRBV21-1 to TRBJ1-1; the DNA was not compared with TRBD1, the D call given in the table. TRBV21-1 is noted as a pseudogene. The specimen sequenced was PBMCs. CDR3 sequence reads: CASSTRKDTEAFF. CDR3 DNA sequence: TGTGCCAGCAGCACCAGGAAAGACACTGAAGCTTTCTTT.